This TCR beta chain was identified during a study of vaccination and CD4 T cells after COVID-19. At the level of the study: In the convalescent cohort, there were six males and four females, two of them Hispanic. Control cultures received a CEFX pool, an HIV-1 Nef pool, or no peptide.

Specified treatment: approximately nine-day PBMC culture with coronavirus spike peptide pools or control peptides (ViraFEST assay). With peptide pools, ViraFEST first expanded antigen-specific T cells and afterwards sequenced their TCRs. Wells contained about 2 million PBMCs each, and these were cultured with about 9.9 IU/ml IL-2 and 9 to 10 ug/ml peptide pools. Ends included, the CDR3 has 17 residues. Points on this clonotype: The antigen remains unidentified. It is unclear where the CDR3 begins or ends on the DNA, so no DNA is shown, and the CDR3 is as TCRdb lists it.

Sequence data for DNA of cultured CD4+ T cells were generated by the Oncomine TCR Beta short-read assay. MiXCR was run by TCRdb on the PCR reads, yielding one entry per CDR3 protein. The table shows 13,000 to 15,000 distinct CDR3 sequences, with 48% occurring only once. The specimen was CD4+ T cells from blood, cultured in vitro. The gene calls are TRBV7-5 and TRBJ2-5; the D call in the table, TRBD1, was not verified against the DNA. TRBV7-5 is noted as a pseudogene. This clonotype was sampled from a human donor who had recovered from COVID-19. CDR3 protein: CISVPEANRTVQETQYF.